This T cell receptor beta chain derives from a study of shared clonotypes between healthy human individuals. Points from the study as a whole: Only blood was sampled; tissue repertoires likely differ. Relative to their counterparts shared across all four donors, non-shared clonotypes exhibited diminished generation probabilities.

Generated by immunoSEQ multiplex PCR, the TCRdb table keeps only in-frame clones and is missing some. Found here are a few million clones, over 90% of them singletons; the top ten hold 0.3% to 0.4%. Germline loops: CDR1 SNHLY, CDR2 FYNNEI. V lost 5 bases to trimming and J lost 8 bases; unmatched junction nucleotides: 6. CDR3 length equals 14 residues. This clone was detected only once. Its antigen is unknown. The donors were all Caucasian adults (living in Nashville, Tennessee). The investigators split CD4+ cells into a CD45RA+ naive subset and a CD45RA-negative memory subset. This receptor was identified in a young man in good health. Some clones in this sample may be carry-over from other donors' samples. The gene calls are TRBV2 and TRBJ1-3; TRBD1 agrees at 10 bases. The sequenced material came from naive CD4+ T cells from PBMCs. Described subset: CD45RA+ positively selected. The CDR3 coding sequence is TGTGCCAGCAGTCGGGACAGGGGATTGGACACCATATATTTT. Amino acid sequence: CASSRDRGLDTIYF. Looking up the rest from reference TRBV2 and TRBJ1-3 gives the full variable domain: EPEVTQTPSHQVTQMGQEVILRCVPISNHLYFYWYRQILGQKVEFLVSFYNNEISEKSEIFDDQFSVERPDGSNFTLKIRSTKLEDSAMYFCASSRDRGLDTIYFGEGSWLTVV.